The T cell receptor beta chain under discussion was sequenced for a study of blood T cells in healthy people across ages. General study findings and limits: Estimates based on one million T cells were treated as lower bounds.

Isolation per sample recovered at least 7 million PBMCs. Notes on this clonotype: Antigen specificity is unknown.

PCR was performed a second time for 7 to 11 cycles using a sample-barcoded 5' primer and a J-beta primer mix. TCRdb re-analysed the 5' RACE reads in MiXCR, keeping a single row per CDR3 protein. The sample contains about 290,000 distinct CDR3 sequences, around 29% of which appear only once. Looked up from germline, CDR1 is SQVTM and CDR2 is ANQGSEA. The CDR3 is 12 residues long. The ends were cut back, 5 bases at V and 8 bases at J, with 12 bases in the middle. The chain carries TRBV29-1 and TRBJ1-4; a possible D gene is TRBD1 (6 bases). This TCR was sampled from a woman aged 65 to 85 in good health. The sample consisted of blood. CDR3 amino acids: CSVSEGVEKLFF. The CDR3 DNA sequence: TGCAGCGTTTCGGAGGGGGTCGAAAAACTGTTTTTT.